The TCR beta chain under discussion was sequenced for a study of T cells in Graves' hyperthyroidism and ophthalmopathy (dated by TCRdb to the late 2010s). In the study overall: Peripheral blood was collected at initial diagnosis, before any treatment. The 100 discovery patients were randomly split 7:3 into training and test sets. After blood sampling, hyperthyroidism patients were treated with methimazole at a starting dose of 30 mg daily, and ophthalmopathy patients were treated with high-dose intravenous methylprednisolone. TCR Vbeta CDR3 sequencing of 130 to 150 peripheral blood samples (under 45 ophthalmopathy, 75 to 85 hyperthyroidism and some 17 progressor patients) is reported in the paper. Whether ophthalmopathy could be predicted prospectively was tested in an independent validation cohort made up of about 20 hyperthyroidism patients plus 17 patients who later progressed to ophthalmopathy. A discovery cohort of roughly 100 patients, fewer than 50 with Graves' ophthalmopathy and 55 to 60 with stable Graves' hyperthyroidism, was used to find distinguishing TCR V-J signatures. Thyroid tissue and blood T-cell repertoires from roughly six Graves' hyperthyroidism patients were also compared in the study.

The study at large found these results: Sample size was not statistically predetermined, and blinding of investigators to group allocation was not performed. Ophthalmopathy was separated from stable hyperthyroidism by a 13 V-J signature model, with around 88% sensitivity and 81% to 82% specificity obtained in cross-validation and 80%/75% obtained in testing. Most expanded thyroid clonotypes (frequency above 0.001) were also found in blood, which suggests that blood repertoires may mirror thyroid immune responses. In validation, the model predicted progression to ophthalmopathy a median of approximately 6.6 months before onset, with about 70% sensitivity and roughly 72% specificity.

CDR1 and CDR2 are drawn from the germline V gene: SGDLS, YYNGEE. Including cysteine and phenylalanine, the CDR3 has 14 amino acids. The retained sequence is limited to the CDR3, 42 bases, with the frame set at the first base. At the junction V is shortened by 4 bases and J by 5 bases, with 15 bases in between. Moderately to severely active disease, a Clinical Activity Score of at least 3, a NOSPECS grade of at least 4, and a duration under 3 months were present in ophthalmopathy patients. Exclusion was applied to patients with uncontrolled infections, other autoimmune diseases, pregnancy or lactation. Diagnoses relied on clinical symptoms, serum thyroxine and TRAb, thyroid ultrasound and orbital computed tomography. PBMCs were separated from roughly 10 ml of fresh peripheral blood using Ficoll-Paque density gradient centrifugation. Total RNA was extracted with Trizol reagent, and quality was checked on an Agilent 2100 Bioanalyzer.

The TCR beta CDR3 regions were amplified from the RNA transcripts. The TCR CDR3 was subjected to a first round of RT-PCR using the HTBI primer set and the Qiagen OneStep RT-PCR kit. Libraries were constructed in a second round of multiplex PCR, after which size selection and purification were performed. Paired-end sequencing of the libraries was performed with 100 bp reads on an Illumina HiSeq2000. Under the source paper's analysis protocol: SOAPnuke was used to process the raw data, removing reads that contained adapters or uncalled bases, had a mean Phred below 15, or lacked an exact match to the constant primer or identifier. COPE v1.2.5 was used to merge the high-quality paired reads, and each unique nucleotide sequence was defined as a clonotype. MiTCR v1.1 was used to align clonotypes to the IMGT TRBV, TRBD and TRBJ reference segments. The analysis was restricted to V-J combinations with a frequency above 0.0001, which together covered 98% to 99.2% of the repertoires. The TCS score was defined as the ratio of F50 (clonal expansion) to E x V (chaos), calculated using BLOSUM62-based TCRdist between CDR3 peptides within each V-J. Welch's t-statistics and random forest reduced roughly 530 V-J features to about 12, which were used in a naive Bayes classifier (R e1071). TCRdb reworked the public reads: Q25 trimming with fastp, MiXCR clone assembly, productive beta chains retained. Every entry covers one CDR3 protein and lists the most common genes and DNA from its rows. TCRdb's processing, not the study's, gives the V and J calls here. This sample gives around 600,000 distinct CDR3 sequences in total; more than 13% of them show up just once. The top ten clones comprise around 7% of the sample.

A few counts support this clonotype. Its antigen is not yet known. No base qualities exist here, and no much larger clone lies one base off it. Sequenced input: blood. This sequence uses TRBV9 and TRBJ2-5; the D segment might be TRBD1 or TRBD2, since each matches 5 bases. The clonotype was recovered from a young woman with Graves' ophthalmopathy. The CDR3 protein is CASSTGPTKETQYF. In nucleotides, the sequence is TGTGCCAGCAGCACGGGACCGACCAAGGAGACCCAGTACTTC.